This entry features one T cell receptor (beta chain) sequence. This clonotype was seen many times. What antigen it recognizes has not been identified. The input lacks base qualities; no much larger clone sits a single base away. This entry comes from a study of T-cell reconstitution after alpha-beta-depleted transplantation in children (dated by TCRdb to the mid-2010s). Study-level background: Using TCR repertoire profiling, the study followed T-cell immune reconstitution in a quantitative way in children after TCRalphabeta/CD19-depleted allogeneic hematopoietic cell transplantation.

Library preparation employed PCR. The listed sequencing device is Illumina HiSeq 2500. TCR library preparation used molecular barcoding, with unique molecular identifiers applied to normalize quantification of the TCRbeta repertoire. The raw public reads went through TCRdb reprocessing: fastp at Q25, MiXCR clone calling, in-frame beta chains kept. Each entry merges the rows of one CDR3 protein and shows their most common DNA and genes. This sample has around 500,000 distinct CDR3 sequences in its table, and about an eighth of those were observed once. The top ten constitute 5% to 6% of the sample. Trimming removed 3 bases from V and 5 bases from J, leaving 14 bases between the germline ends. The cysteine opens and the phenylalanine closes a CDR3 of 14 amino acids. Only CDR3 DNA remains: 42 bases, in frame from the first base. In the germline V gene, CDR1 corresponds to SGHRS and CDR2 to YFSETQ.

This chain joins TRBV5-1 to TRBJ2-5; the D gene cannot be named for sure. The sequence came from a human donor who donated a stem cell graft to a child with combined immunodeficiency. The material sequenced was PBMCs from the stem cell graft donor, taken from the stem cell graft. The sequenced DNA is TGCGCCAGCAGCTCTACGAGCGCTCGGGAGACCCAGTACTTC. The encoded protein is CASSSTSARETQYF.